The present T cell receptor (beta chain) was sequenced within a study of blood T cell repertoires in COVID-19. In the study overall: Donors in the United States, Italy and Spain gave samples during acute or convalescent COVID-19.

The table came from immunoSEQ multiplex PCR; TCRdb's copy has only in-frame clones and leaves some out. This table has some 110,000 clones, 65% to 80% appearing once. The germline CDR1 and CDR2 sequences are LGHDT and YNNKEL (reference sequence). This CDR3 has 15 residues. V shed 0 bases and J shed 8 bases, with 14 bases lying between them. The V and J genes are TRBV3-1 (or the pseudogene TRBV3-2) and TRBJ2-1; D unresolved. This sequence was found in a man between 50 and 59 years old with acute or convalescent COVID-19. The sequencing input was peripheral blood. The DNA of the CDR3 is TGTGCCAGCAGCCAAGATCGTGCGGTGGTCGATGAGCAGTTCTTC. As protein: CASSQDRAVVDEQFF.